This entry features one T cell receptor beta chain sequence. Its target antigen remains unknown. The record has no base qualities; no much larger clone is one base away. This sample was taken from a study of T cells in localized non-small cell lung cancer (dated by TCRdb to 2020 to 2022). For the study in its entirety: T cell repertoires of 200 to 300 early-stage NSCLC patients were analyzed, with tumors being compared against uninvolved tumor-adjacent lungs. The mean age of the NSCLC patients was under 70 years, with approximately 130 men and 107 women. The cohort consisted of roughly 240 treatment-naive NSCLC patients whose localized lung tumors had been resected.

At diagnosis, peripheral blood, uninvolved tumor-adjacent lung and tumor were collected and stored as a combination of fresh-frozen and FFPE material. The investigation overall reported the following: Because the study design was exploratory, TCR variables were selected using unadjusted p-values without false-discovery rate correction. Higher blood T cell density associated with longer overall survival, while higher adjacent-lung clonality associated with shorter survival. Because multi-region tumor sequencing was not performed, intratumor heterogeneity could not be ruled out. A median of 57 of the top 100 tumor clones turned up in the paired uninvolved adjacent lung, and approximately 30 of those clones also ranked among the top 100 of that same adjacent lung. Uninvolved tumor-adjacent lung showed the highest T cell clonality, higher than tumor, which suggests more focused antigenic responses in the adjacent lung.

The immunoSEQ Assay was used to sequence TCR beta CDR3 regions from DNA. On the study's bioinformatics: T cell density was computed as TCR beta template counts normalized to usable DNA estimated by amplifying housekeeping genes. The preseqR package was used to estimate richness by extrapolating to 400,000 templates for PBMC samples and to 120,000 templates for tissue samples. Clonality was defined as one minus Pielou's evenness. Tissue-enriched TCRs were identified by differential abundance testing using productive amino-acid clonotypes, minimum total count 5 and alpha 0.1. The Jaccard Index and the Morisita Overlap Index were used to quantify repertoire overlap between compartments. TCR beta CDR3s were clustered by GLIPH together with public tetramer-defined viral CDR3s, and at least three viral sequences plus V-gene enrichment were required for viral motifs. TCRdb took over this immuneACCESS table, retaining in-frame rearrangements with V and J assigned. Such tables are incomplete; in checked studies, under half of the missing clones stem from an unresolved V gene, and the remainder is unexplained. The V and J calls and clone size are taken from that table; D and trimming were inferred from the DNA. A total of approximately 11,000 clones appear in this sample, approximately 31% of them only once. The top ten hold over 5% of the sample.

The sample consisted of lung tumor tissue, taken before any cancer treatment. This TCR derives from a man between 40 and 70 years old with stage I lung adenocarcinoma.

The CDR3 loop reads CASSLRRPTTAYEQYF. The nucleotide sequence reads TGTGCCAGCAGTTTACGCAGGCCGACGACCGCCTACGAGCAGTACTTC. The V and J genes are TRBV28 and TRBJ2-7, with no D gene named confidently. Inclusive of the bounding cysteine and phenylalanine, the CDR3 is 16 residues long. Only the CDR3 portion is preserved as DNA: 48 bases, with reading frame beginning at the first base. CDR1 and CDR2, per the germline V gene, are MDHEN and SYDVKM. V and J are truncated by 2 bases and 2 bases respectively, leaving an intervening sequence of 16 bases.